This T cell receptor (beta chain) is from a study of vaccination effects on CD4 cells after COVID-19 (dated by TCRdb to 2022 to 2024). In the study overall: The ViraFEST assay stimulated PBMC with viral peptide pools and then used TCR sequencing to identify antigen-specific CD4+ T cell clonotypes by expansion. In the study, cultures from other donors were sequenced using the Oncomine TCR Beta short-read assay on an Illumina iSeq 100. Across the study, the median time from the second dose to post-vaccine sampling was 72 days (range 14 to 241). The full study included 9 to 10 COVID-19 convalescent patients and several SARS-CoV-2-naive healthy vaccine recipients. Some 1.9 million PBMC per well were cultured with around 10 ug/ml peptides in IMDM containing 5% human AB serum, 8.5 to 10 IU/ml IL-2 and gentamicin. SARS-CoV-2 spike-specific CD4+ TCR repertoires were compared before and after mRNA vaccination in COVID-19 convalescent patients and in infection-naive vaccine recipients.

Here is what the overall study found, with its caveats: Only a small number of convalescent patients were included, and no early post-infection timepoints were available, which limited the study. Marked clonal contraction was observed in both infection-induced and vaccine-induced clones at late post-vaccination timepoints, consistent with waning T cell responses. Among healthy vaccine recipients, nearly all vaccine-induced clones were SARS-CoV-2 mono-reactive, and only 1 of 255 was cross-reactive with common cold coronaviruses.

Remarks on this clone: Its antigen target is currently unknown. Per-nucleotide qualities are absent, and no much larger clonotype sits a single base away.

Spanning cysteine to phenylalanine, the CDR3 consists of 12 amino acids. The kept DNA is CDR3 alone, 36 bases in frame from the first base. From a lookup of the germline V gene (reference sequence), CDR1 and CDR2 are LNHDA and SQIVND. The V end loses 4 bases and the J end loses 6 bases, and a stretch of 7 bases separates them. Libraries were built with the immunoSEQ multiplex PCR assay. DNA from the CD4+ T cells that had been cultured and isolated underwent TCR beta CDR3 sequencing. Per the authors' processing: Non-productive TCR sequences were discarded, and reads were trimmed to the CDR3 region, with only CDR3s of 7 or more amino acids retained. The MANAFEST web app was used to pick out antigen-specific clonotypes by comparing their expansion in peptide wells with that in reference cultures. To count as positive, a clone had to show expansion at FDR<0.05 compared with the reference and with all other wells, an odds ratio above 5, and a frequency above 0.1% in two replicate wells. A clonotype was defined as cross-reactive if the clonotype was significantly expanded both in SARS-CoV-2 spike wells and in at least one common cold coronavirus spike condition. CDR3 similarity was assessed by Levenshtein distance with the stringdist R package, and unrooted trees were built with ape in R 3.6.1. Not all clones reach the TCRdb copy of this immuneACCESS table, which keeps in-frame sequences only. Checked studies attribute under half of the gap to unresolved V genes and leave the rest unexplained. For V, J and clone size, that table is used; D and trimming come from the DNA. The table for this sample lists 70,000 or so clones; less than 75% of them were counted only once. The top ten clonotypes cover more than 2% of the sample.

After approximately eleven days of culture, CD4+ T cells were isolated with the EasySep CD4+ T cell isolation kit. Two doses of either the BNT162b2 or the mRNA-1273 mRNA SARS-CoV-2 vaccine were administered to participants. Healthy vaccine recipients had no prior SARS-CoV-2 infection, confirmed by negative nucleocapsid antibodies before and after vaccination. On days 3 and 7, half of the culture medium was replaced with fresh IL-2-containing medium. Unless noted otherwise, every peptide stimulation condition was grown in triplicate wells. Using Ficoll-Paque Plus gradient centrifugation, PBMC were separated from whole blood and then either used fresh or cryopreserved at -140C. The QIAamp micro DNA kit was used to extract genomic DNA from the cultured CD4+ T cells.

This sequence originates from a human donor who received a COVID-19 vaccine. The chain joins TRBV19 to TRBJ2-1, with the D gene not confidently named. This specimen was CD4+ T cells from PBMCs cultured without peptide, taken after COVID-19 vaccination. The nucleotide sequence is given as TGTGCCAGTAGTAACAGCCCCAATGAGCAGTTCTTC. Its protein product is CASSNSPNEQFF.